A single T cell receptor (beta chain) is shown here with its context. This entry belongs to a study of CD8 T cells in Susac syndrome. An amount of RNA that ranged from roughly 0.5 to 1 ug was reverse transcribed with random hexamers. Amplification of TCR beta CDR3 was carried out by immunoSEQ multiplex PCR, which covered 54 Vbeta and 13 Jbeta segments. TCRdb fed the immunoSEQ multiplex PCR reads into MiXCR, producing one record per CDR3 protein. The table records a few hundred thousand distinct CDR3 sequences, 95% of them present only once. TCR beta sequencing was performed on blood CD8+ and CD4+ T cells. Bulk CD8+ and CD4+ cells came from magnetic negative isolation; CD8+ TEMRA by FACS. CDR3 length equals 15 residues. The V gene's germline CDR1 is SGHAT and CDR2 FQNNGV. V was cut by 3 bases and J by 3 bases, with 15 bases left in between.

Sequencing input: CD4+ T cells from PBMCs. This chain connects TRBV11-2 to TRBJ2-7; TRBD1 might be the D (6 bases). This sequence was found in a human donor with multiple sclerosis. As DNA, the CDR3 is TGTGCCAGCAGCTTTTGGACAGCGAGTCACTACGAGCAGTACTTC. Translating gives CASSFWTASHYEQYF.